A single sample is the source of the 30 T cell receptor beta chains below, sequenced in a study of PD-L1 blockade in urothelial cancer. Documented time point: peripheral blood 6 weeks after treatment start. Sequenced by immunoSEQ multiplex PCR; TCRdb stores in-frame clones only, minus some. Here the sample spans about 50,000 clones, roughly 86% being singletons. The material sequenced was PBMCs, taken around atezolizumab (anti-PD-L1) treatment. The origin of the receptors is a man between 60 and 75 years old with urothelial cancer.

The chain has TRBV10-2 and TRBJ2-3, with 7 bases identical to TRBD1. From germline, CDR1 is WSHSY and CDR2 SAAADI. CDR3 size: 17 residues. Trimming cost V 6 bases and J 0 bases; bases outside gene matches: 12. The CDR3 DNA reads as TGCGCCAGCAGCGATCTAGGGGGCAAGGGGAGCACAGATACGCAGTATTTT. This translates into CASSDLGGKGSTDTQYF.

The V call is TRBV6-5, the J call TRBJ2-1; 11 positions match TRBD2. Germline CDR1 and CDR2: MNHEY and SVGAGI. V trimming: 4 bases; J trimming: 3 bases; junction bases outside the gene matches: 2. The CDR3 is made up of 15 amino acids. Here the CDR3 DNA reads TGTGCCAGCAGTTTAGCGGGGGGGGACTACAATGAGCAGTTCTTC. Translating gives CASSLAGGDYNEQFF.

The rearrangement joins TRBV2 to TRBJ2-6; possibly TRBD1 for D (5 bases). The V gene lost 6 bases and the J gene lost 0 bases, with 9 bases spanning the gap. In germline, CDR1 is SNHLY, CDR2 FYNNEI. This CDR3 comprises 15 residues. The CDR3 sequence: CASRPDSSGANVLTF. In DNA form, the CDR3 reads TGTGCCAGCAGGCCTGACAGCTCTGGGGCCAACGTCCTGACTTTC.

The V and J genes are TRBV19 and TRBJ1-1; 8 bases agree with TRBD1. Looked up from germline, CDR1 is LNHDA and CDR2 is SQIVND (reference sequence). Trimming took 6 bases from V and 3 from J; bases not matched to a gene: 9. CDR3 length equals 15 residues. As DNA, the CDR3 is TGTGCCAGTAGCCGACAGGGGATGGGAGACACTGAAGCTTTCTTT. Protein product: CASSRQGMGDTEAFF.

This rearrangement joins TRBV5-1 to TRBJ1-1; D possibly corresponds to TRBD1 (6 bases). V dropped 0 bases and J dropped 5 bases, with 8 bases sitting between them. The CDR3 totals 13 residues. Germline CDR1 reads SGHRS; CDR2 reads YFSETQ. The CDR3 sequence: CASSLAGVTEAFF. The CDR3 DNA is TGCGCCAGCAGCTTGGCAGGGGTAACTGAAGCTTTCTTT.

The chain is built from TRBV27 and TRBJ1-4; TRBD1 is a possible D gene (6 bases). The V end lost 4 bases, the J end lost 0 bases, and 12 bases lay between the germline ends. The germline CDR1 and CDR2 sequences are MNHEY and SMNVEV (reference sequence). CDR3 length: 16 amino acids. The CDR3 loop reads CASSSQGGPTNEKLFF. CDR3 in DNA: TGTGCCAGCAGTTCGCAAGGGGGACCAACTAATGAAAAACTGTTTTTT.

CDR3 in amino acids: CASSLGLGGDTQYF. The CDR3 nucleotides read TGCGCCAGCAGCTTGGGGCTGGGAGGAGATACGCAGTATTTT. The chain links TRBV5-1 to TRBJ2-3, with D perhaps TRBD2 (6 bases). CDR1 is SGHRS, CDR2 YFSETQ, per germline. This CDR3 contains 14 residues. V was shortened by 0 bases and J by 5 bases, with 10 bases between the two germline ends.

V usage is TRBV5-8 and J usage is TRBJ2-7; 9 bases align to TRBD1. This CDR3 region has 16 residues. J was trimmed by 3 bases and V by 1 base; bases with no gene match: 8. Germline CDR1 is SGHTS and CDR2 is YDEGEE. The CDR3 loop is CASSLLPSDRGYEQYF. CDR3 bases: TGTGCCAGCAGCTTGCTCCCCTCGGACAGGGGCTACGAGCAGTACTTC.

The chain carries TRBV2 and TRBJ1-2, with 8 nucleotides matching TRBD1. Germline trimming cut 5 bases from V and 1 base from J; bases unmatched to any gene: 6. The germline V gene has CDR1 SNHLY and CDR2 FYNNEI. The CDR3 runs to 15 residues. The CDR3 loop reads CASSLTTGVNYGYTF. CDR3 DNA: TGTGCCAGCAGTTTAACGACAGGGGTTAACTATGGCTACACCTTC.

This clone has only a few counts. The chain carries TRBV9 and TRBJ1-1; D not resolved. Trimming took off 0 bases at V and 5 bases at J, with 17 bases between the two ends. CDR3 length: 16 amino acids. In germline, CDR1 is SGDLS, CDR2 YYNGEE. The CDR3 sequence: CASSVAPTRGITEAFF. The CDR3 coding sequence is TGTGCCAGCAGCGTAGCCCCCACCCGAGGCATTACTGAAGCTTTCTTT.

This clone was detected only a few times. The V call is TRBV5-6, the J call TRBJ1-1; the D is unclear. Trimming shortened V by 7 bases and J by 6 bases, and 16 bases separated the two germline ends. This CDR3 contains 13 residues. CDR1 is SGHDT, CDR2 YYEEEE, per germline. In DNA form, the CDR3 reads TGTGCCAGCGAATTGAACTTAAAGTCTGAAGCTTTCTTT. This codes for CASELNLKSEAFF. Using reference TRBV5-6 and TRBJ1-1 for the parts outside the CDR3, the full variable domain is DAGVTQSPTHLIKTRGQQVTLRCSPKSGHDTVSWYQQALGQGPQFIFQYYEEEERQRGNFPDRFSGHQFPNYSSELNVNALLLGDSALYLCASELNLKSEAFFGQGTRLTVV.

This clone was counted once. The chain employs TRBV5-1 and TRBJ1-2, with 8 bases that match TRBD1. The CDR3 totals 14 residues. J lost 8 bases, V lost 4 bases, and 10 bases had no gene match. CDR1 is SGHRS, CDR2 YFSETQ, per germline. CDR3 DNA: TGCGCCAGCAGCGCGGAGGGCCACAGGGGGGGCTACACCTTC. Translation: CASSAEGHRGGYTF.

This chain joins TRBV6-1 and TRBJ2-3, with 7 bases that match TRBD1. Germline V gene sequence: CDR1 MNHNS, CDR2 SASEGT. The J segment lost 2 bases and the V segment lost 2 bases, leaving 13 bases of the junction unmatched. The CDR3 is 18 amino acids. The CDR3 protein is CASSEFGLGTGDTDTQYF. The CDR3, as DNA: TGTGCCAGCAGTGAATTCGGTTTGGGTACAGGGGACACAGATACGCAGTATTTT.

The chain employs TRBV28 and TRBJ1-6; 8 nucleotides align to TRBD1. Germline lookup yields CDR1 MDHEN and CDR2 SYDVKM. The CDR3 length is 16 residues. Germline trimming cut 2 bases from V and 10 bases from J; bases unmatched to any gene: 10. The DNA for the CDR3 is TGTGCCAGCAGTTTAGCCCTCGACAGGGGTACGTCACCCCTCCACTTT. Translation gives CASSLALDRGTSPLHF.

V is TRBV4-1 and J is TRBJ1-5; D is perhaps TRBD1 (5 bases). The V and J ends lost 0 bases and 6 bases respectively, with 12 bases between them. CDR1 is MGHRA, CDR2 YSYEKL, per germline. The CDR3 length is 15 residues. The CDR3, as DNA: TGCGCCAGCAGCCAAGAGGAAGGGGAGGGTCAGCCCCAGCATTTT. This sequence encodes CASSQEEGEGQPQHF.

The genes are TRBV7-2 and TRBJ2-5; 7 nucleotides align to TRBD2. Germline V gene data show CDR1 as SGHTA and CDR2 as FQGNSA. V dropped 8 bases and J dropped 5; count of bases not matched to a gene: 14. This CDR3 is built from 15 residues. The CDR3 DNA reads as TGTGCCAGCGGCCTCGGGGGAGGGCCTGGGGAGACCCAGTACTTC. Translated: CASGLGGGPGETQYF.

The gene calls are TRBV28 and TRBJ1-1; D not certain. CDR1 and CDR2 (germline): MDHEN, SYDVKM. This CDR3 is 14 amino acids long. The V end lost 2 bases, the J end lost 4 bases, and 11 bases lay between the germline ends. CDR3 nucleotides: TGTGCCAGCAGTTTAAATGCCGGAGGCACTGAAGCTTTCTTT. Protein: CASSLNAGGTEAFF.

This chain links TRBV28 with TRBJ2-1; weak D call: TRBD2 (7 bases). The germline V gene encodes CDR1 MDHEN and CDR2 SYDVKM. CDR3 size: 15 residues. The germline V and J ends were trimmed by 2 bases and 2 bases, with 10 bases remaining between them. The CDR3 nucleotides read TGTGCCAGCAGTTTAGGAGGGGGGGCCTACAATGAGCAGTTCTTC. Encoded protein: CASSLGGGAYNEQFF.

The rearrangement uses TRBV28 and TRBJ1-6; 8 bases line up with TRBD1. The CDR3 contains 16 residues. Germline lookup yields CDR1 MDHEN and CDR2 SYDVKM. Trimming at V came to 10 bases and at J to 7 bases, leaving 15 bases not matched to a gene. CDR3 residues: CATILSTGASNSPLHF. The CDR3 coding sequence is TGTGCCACCATACTATCGACAGGGGCTTCCAATTCACCCCTCCACTTT. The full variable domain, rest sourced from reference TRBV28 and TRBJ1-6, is DVKVTQSSRYLVKRTGEKVFLECVQDMDHENMFWYRQDPGLGLRLIYFSYDVKMKEKGDIPEGYSVSREKKERFSLILESASTNQTSMYLCATILSTGASNSPLHFGNGTRLTVT.

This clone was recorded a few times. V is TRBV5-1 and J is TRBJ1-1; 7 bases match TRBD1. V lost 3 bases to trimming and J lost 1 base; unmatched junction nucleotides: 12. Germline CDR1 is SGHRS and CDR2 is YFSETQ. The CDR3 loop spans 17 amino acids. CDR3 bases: TGCGCCAGCAGCTCACAAAACAAGGGACAGTCGAACACTGAAGCTTTCTTT. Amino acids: CASSSQNKGQSNTEAFF.

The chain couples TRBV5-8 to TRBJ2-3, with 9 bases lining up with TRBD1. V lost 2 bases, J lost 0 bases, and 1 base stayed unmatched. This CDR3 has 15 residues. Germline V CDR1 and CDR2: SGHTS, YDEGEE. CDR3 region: CASSLGQGSTDTQYF. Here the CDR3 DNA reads TGTGCCAGCAGCTTAGGACAGGGGAGCACAGATACGCAGTATTTT. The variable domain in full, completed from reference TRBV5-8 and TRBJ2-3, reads EAGVTQSPTHLIKTRGQQATLRCSPISGHTSVYWYQQALGLGLQFLLWYDEGEERNRGNFPPRFSGRQFPNYSSELNVNALELEDSALYLCASSLGQGSTDTQYFGPGTRLTVL.

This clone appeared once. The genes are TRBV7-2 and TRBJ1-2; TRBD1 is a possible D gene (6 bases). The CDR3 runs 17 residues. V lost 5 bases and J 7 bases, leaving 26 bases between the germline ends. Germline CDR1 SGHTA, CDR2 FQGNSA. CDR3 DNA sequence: TGTGCCAGCAGCCTCAACCCCCCGTCAGGGGTAAGGGTTGGCTACACCTTC. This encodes CASSLNPPSGVRVGYTF.

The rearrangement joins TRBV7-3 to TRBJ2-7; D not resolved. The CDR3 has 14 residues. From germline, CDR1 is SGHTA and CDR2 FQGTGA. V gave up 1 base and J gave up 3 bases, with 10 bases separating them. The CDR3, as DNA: TGTGCCAGCAGCTTAAGTCCAGTTAACTACGAGCAGTACTTC. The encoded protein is CASSLSPVNYEQYF.

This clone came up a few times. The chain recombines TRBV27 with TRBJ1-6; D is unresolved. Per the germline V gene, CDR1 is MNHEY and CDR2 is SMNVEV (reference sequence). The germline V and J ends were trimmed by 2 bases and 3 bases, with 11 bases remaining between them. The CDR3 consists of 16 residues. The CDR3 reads CASSLGEAYYNSPLHF. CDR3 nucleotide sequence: TGTGCCAGCAGTTTAGGGGAGGCATACTATAATTCACCCCTCCACTTT.

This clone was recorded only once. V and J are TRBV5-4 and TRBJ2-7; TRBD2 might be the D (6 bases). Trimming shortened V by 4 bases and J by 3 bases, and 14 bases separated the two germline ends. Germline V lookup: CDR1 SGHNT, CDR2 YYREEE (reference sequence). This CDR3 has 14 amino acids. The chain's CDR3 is CASSRVGEDYEQYF. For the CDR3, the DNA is TGTGCCAGCAGCCGGGTAGGGGAGGACTACGAGCAGTACTTC.

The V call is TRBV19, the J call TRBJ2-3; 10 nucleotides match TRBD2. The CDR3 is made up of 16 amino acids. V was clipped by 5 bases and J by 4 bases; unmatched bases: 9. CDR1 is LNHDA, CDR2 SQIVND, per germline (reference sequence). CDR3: CASSVTSGERADTQYF. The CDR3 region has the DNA TGTGCCAGTAGTGTTACTAGCGGGGAGAGGGCAGATACGCAGTATTTT.

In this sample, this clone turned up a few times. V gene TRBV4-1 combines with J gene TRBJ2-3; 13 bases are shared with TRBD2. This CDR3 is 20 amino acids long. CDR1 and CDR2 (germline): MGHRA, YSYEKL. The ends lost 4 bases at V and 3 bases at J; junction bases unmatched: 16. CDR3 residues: CASSPTGTSGASRRTDTQYF. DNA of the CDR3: TGCGCCAGCAGCCCAACCGGGACTAGCGGGGCGAGCCGAAGAACAGATACGCAGTATTTT.

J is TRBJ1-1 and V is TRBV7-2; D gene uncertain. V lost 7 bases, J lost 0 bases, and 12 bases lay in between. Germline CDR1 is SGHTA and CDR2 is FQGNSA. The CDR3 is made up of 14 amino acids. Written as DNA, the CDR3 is TGTGCCAGCATCAAACGGGGTTTGAACACTGAAGCTTTCTTT. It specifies CASIKRGLNTEAFF.

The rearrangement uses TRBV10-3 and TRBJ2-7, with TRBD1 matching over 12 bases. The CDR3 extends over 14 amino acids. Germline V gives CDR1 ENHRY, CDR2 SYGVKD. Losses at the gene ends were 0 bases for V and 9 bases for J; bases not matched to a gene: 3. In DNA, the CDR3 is TGTGCCATCAGTGAGTCGCGGGACAGGGGGCGGCAGTACTTC. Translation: CAISESRDRGRQYF.

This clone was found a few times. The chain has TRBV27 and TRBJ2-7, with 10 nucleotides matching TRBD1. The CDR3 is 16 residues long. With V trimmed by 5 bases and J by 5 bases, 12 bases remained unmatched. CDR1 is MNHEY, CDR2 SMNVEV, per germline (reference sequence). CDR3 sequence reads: CASSRFGQGDEHEQYF. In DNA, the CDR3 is TGTGCCAGCAGTCGATTCGGACAGGGGGACGAGCACGAGCAGTACTTC.